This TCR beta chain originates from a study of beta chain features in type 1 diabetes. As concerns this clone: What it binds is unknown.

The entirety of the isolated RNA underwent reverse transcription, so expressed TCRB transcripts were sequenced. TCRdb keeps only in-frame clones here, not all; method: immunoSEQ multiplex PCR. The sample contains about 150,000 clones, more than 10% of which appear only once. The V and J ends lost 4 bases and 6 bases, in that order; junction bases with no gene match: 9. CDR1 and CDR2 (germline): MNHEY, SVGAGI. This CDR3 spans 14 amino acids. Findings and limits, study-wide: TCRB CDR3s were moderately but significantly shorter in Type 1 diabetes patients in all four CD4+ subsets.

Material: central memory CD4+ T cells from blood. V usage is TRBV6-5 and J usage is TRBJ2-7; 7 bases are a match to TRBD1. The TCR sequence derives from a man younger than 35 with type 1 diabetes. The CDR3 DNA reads TGTGCCAGCAGTTCCAGGGGCCGACAGGGCGAGCAGTACTTC. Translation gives CASSSRGRQGEQYF.